This TCR beta chain emerged from a study of blood T cell repertoires in COVID-19. Assay: immunoSEQ multiplex PCR; the TCRdb copy retains only in-frame clones and omits some. The table records around 52,000 clones, roughly 82% of them present only once. The ends lost 3 bases at V and 4 bases at J; junction bases unmatched: 6. This CDR3 has 16 amino acids. Germline CDR1 DFQATT, CDR2 SNEGSKA (reference sequence). Sequencing used peripheral blood. The rearrangement joins TRBV20-1 to TRBJ2-3; 14 nucleotides match TRBD2. This receptor was identified in a woman of 80 years or more with acute or convalescent COVID-19. CDR3 protein: CSASRLAGGMADTQYF. The CDR3 coding sequence is TGCAGTGCTAGTCGACTAGCGGGAGGGATGGCAGATACGCAGTATTTT.